This is a list of T cell receptor beta chains from one sample in a study of human T cells and chemical hapten exposure. TCRdb called the RACE reads again in MiXCR, with one record for every CDR3 protein. The sample records fewer than 300,000 distinct CDR3 sequences, around 9.3% being singletons. Material: whole blood, obtained in connection with sensitization to the hapten diphenylcyclopropenone (DPC). Receptors were obtained from a middle-aged woman with alopecia areata. Some clones in this sample may be carry-over from other donors' samples. Each CDR3 is given with its conserved first and last residue. D genes are given only for firm matches. Clone size is stated in some rows and not others, as once, few, many or a class when expanded.

V gene	D gene	J gene	clone size	CDR3 protein	CDR3 DNA
TRBV10-3	.	TRBJ2-7	many	CAMGLEGDTEQYF	TGTGCCATGGGCTTGGAGGGAGACACCGAGCAGTACTTC
TRBV15	.	TRBJ2-3	few	CATSRDLGADTQYF	TGTGCCACCAGCAGAGATTTAGGGGCGGATACGCAGTATTTT
TRBV9	.	TRBJ2-7	few	CASSVGGEPRGREQYF	TGTGCCAGCAGCGTAGGAGGGGAGCCTAGAGGACGCGAGCAGTACTTC
TRBV4-3	.	TRBJ2-6	many	CASSQEAGSSGANVLTF	TGCGCCAGCAGCCAAGAAGCGGGCTCATCTGGGGCCAACGTCCTGACTTTC
TRBV5-5	.	TRBJ2-2	.	CASSFLRFDRLFF	TGTGCCAGCAGTTTTCTTCGGTTTGACCGGCTGTTTTTT
TRBV12-3/TRBV12-4	.	TRBJ1-5	few	CASSLRGTEPQHF	TGTGCCAGCAGTTTACGGGGTACTGAGCCCCAGCATTTT
TRBV20-1	.	TRBJ2-7	.	CSAPRRAAISYEQYF	TGCAGTGCCCCGAGGCGAGCGGCGATCTCCTACGAGCAGTACTTC
TRBV20-1	.	TRBJ2-7	.	CSARDFPEQYF	TGCAGTGCTAGAGATTTCCCCGAGCAGTACTTC
TRBV7-2	.	TRBJ1-5	many	CASSFVQNQPQHF	TGTGCCAGCAGCTTTGTGCAGAATCAGCCCCAGCATTTT
TRBV20-1	TRBD2	TRBJ2-1	few	CSASLPGGRGGNEQFF	TGCAGTGCTAGCCTCCCTGGCGGGAGGGGGGGCAATGAGCAGTTCTTC
TRBV28	.	TRBJ1-4	few	CASSSQNGGHEKLFF	TGTGCCAGCAGTTCCCAAAACGGGGGCCATGAAAAACTGTTTTTT
TRBV20-1	TRBD1	TRBJ1-2	.	CSAREGQGARGYGYTF	TGCAGTGCTAGGGAAGGACAGGGGGCGCGCGGCTATGGCTACACCTTC
TRBV20-1	.	TRBJ2-2	few	CSARAPANTGELFF	TGCAGTGCTAGAGCTCCGGCGAACACCGGGGAGCTGTTTTTT
TRBV20-1	.	TRBJ2-7	few	CSASPGIGPYEQYF	TGCAGTGCGAGCCCCGGGATCGGCCCCTACGAGCAGTACTTC
TRBV28	TRBD2	TRBJ2-6	many	CASSRGSSGANVLTF	TGTGCCAGCAGCCGCGGGAGCTCTGGGGCCAACGTCCTGACTTTC
TRBV7-3	TRBD2	TRBJ2-1	.	CASSLRPGLAYNEQFF	TGTGCCAGCAGCCTAAGGCCGGGACTAGCGTACAATGAGCAGTTCTTC
TRBV7-2	TRBD2	TRBJ2-3	many	CASSRGGKGRADTQYF	TGTGCCAGCAGCCGCGGGGGGAAAGGGAGAGCAGATACGCAGTATTTT
TRBV4-3	TRBD2	TRBJ2-2	few	CASSPNLAGGTPNTGELFF	TGCGCCAGCAGCCCTAACCTAGCGGGAGGGACGCCGAACACCGGGGAGCTGTTTTTT
TRBV12-3/TRBV12-4	TRBD1	TRBJ1-1	many	CASRGQGTTEAFF	TGTGCCAGTAGGGGACAGGGGACAACTGAAGCTTTCTTT
TRBV28	.	TRBJ1-4	.	CASSRTPRNEKLFF	TGTGCCAGCAGTCGGACCCCACGTAATGAAAAACTGTTTTTT
TRBV6-5	TRBD1	TRBJ2-7	.	CASSRDRAQSYEQYF	TGTGCCAGCAGTCGAGACAGGGCTCAATCCTACGAGCAGTACTTC
TRBV28	.	TRBJ1-1	.	CARRPGENTEAFF	TGTGCCCGCAGACCAGGGGAGAACACTGAAGCTTTCTTT
TRBV29-1	.	TRBJ1-2	many	CSVEEGTGYGYTF	TGCAGCGTTGAAGAGGGGACGGGCTATGGCTACACCTTC
TRBV2	TRBD2	TRBJ2-2	.	CASSPSGRAIGELFF	TGTGCCAGCAGTCCGAGCGGGAGGGCCATCGGGGAGCTGTTTTTT
TRBV28	.	TRBJ2-1	many	CASSFVSGNPGQFF	TGTGCCAGCAGTTTTGTGAGCGGAAACCCAGGGCAGTTCTTC
TRBV11-2	.	TRBJ2-7	many	CASSLDRPGLSYEQYF	TGTGCCAGCAGCTTAGACCGGCCGGGGCTCTCCTACGAGCAGTACTTC
TRBV6-6	.	TRBJ2-1	few	CASSPMERGGQFF	TGTGCCAGCAGCCCGATGGAAAGAGGGGGGCAGTTCTTC
TRBV6-2/TRBV6-3	.	TRBJ1-1	few	CASTTRTKSMATFF	TGTGCCAGCACCACTAGGACCAAATCCATGGCCACTTTCTTT
TRBV9	.	TRBJ2-1	many	CASSVGPMGSYNEQFF	TGTGCCAGCAGCGTTGGCCCAATGGGGTCCTACAATGAGCAGTTCTTC
TRBV5-1	.	TRBJ2-3	few	CASSLLGAETDTQYF	TGCGCCAGCAGCTTGTTGGGGGCGGAAACAGATACGCAGTATTTT
TRBV2	TRBD2	TRBJ2-2	many	CASSEETSGTGELFF	TGTGCCAGCAGTGAAGAAACTAGCGGCACCGGGGAGCTGTTTTTT
TRBV29-1	TRBD1	TRBJ2-1	.	CSVAWAGGGYNEQFF	TGCAGCGTTGCCTGGGCAGGGGGCGGCTACAATGAGCAGTTCTTC
TRBV6-1	TRBD1	TRBJ2-2	many	CASTETGTGELFF	TGTGCCAGCACCGAGACAGGGACCGGGGAGCTGTTTTTT
TRBV7-2	.	TRBJ1-5	once	CASSPAARASNQPQHF	TGTGCCAGCAGCCCCGCCGCGAGGGCTAGCAATCAGCCCCAGCATTTT
TRBV3-1	.	TRBJ2-3	few	CASSGHTGPNTDTQYF	TGTGCCAGCAGCGGACACACCGGACCCAACACAGATACGCAGTATTTT
TRBV6-6	TRBD2	TRBJ2-1	many	CASGRAGTSGSNEQFF	TGTGCCAGCGGTAGGGCCGGGACTAGCGGGAGTAATGAGCAGTTCTTC
TRBV3-1	.	TRBJ2-3	few	CASSQDWETDTQYF	TGTGCCAGCAGCCAAGATTGGGAAACAGATACGCAGTATTTT
TRBV6-2/TRBV6-3	.	TRBJ1-5	few	CASSYDRAQPQHF	TGTGCCAGCAGTTACGACAGAGCTCAGCCCCAGCATTTT
TRBV2	.	TRBJ1-5	many	CASSGSYSNQPQHF	TGTGCCAGCAGTGGGAGTTATAGCAATCAGCCCCAGCATTTT
TRBV7-2	.	TRBJ2-6	many	CASTPGEQTSWVLTF	TGTGCCAGCACCCCAGGCGAGCAGACATCATGGGTCCTGACTTTC
TRBV7-9	TRBD2	TRBJ2-1	few	CASSLAQLAGLRDEQFF	TGTGCCAGCAGCTTAGCGCAACTAGCGGGCTTGAGGGATGAGCAGTTCTTC
TRBV7-2	.	TRBJ2-5	few	CASSFITASETQYF	TGTGCCAGCAGCTTTATCACGGCCAGCGAGACCCAGTACTTC
TRBV6-1	.	TRBJ2-7	.	CASSEVVRQYF	TGTGCCAGCAGTGAAGTAGTAAGGCAGTACTTC
TRBV18	.	TRBJ2-2	few	CASSPTSEAGELFF	TGTGCCAGCTCACCCACCTCGGAGGCCGGGGAGCTGTTTTTT
TRBV7-9	.	TRBJ2-1	.	CASSPVYNEQFF	TGTGCCAGCAGCCCTGTCTACAATGAGCAGTTCTTC
TRBV29-1	.	TRBJ2-2	few	CSVEAGAGELFF	TGCAGCGTTGAAGCAGGGGCCGGGGAGCTGTTTTTT
TRBV5-1	.	TRBJ2-7	many	CASSLPRTGEQYF	TGCGCCAGCAGCTTACCCAGGACCGGGGAGCAGTACTTC
TRBV25-1	.	TRBJ2-7	.	CASSEYHHEQYF	TGTGCCAGCAGTGAATATCACCACGAGCAGTACTTC
TRBV20-1	.	TRBJ1-2	few	CSGAGKDGYTF	TGCAGTGGAGCGGGGAAAGACGGCTACACCTTC
TRBV20-1	.	TRBJ1-1	few	CSAQQAFNTEAFF	TGCAGTGCTCAACAGGCCTTTAACACTGAAGCTTTCTTT
TRBV20-1	TRBD2	TRBJ2-7	.	CSAMGLGYEQYF	TGCAGTGCCATGGGACTAGGGTACGAGCAGTACTTC
TRBV28	TRBD2	TRBJ2-5	many	CASSLLAGVQETQYF	TGTGCCAGCAGTTTACTAGCGGGAGTTCAAGAGACCCAGTACTTC
TRBV29-1	.	TRBJ1-1	.	CSVEASNTEAFF	TGCAGCGTTGAGGCCTCGAACACTGAAGCTTTCTTT
TRBV29-1	.	TRBJ2-1	few	CSVVTSYNEQFF	TGCAGCGTTGTAACCTCCTACAATGAGCAGTTCTTC
TRBV6-6	.	TRBJ1-4	many	CASSSIVATNEKLFF	TGTGCCAGCAGTTCCATAGTTGCAACTAATGAAAAACTGTTTTTT
TRBV2	TRBD2	TRBJ2-5	.	CASGKTSGIKQETQYF	TGTGCCAGCGGAAAAACTAGCGGGATTAAACAGGAGACCCAGTACTTC
TRBV6-2/TRBV6-3	TRBD2	TRBJ2-3	.	CASSPGLAGGDTQYF	TGTGCCAGCAGCCCAGGACTAGCGGGAGGAGATACGCAGTATTTT
TRBV5-6	.	TRBJ1-5	few	CASSFQAGEGQPQHF	TGTGCCAGCAGCTTTCAAGCAGGGGAGGGGCAGCCCCAGCATTTT
TRBV29-1	.	TRBJ2-1	.	CSVIPARAYNEQFF	TGCAGCGTCATCCCAGCGAGGGCCTACAATGAGCAGTTCTTC